The rows below give T cell receptor beta chains drawn from one sample of a study of blood T cell repertoires in COVID-19. The repertoire was sequenced with immunoSEQ multiplex PCR; TCRdb's copy has only in-frame clones and lacks some. The data hold roughly 200,000 clones, with roughly 88% observed a single time. Sequenced input: PBMCs or T cells enriched from blood (not recorded which). Source of these receptors: a man aged 35 to 55 with acute COVID-19. The CDR3 runs from the conserved cysteine through the conserved F or W. Fields, in order: J gene, V gene, CDR3 protein.

>TRBJ2-1|TRBV15
CATSRAAGGFYYNEQFF
>TRBJ2-3|TRBV7-3
CASSWGIGDRGGDTQYF
>TRBJ2-1|TRBV11-3
CASSFGRTSHRYNEQFF
>TRBJ2-7|TRBV7-9
CASSPGTGAYEQYF
>TRBJ2-1|TRBV9
CASSVVPSSYNEQFF
>TRBJ1-1|TRBV2
CASSAVTEAFF
>TRBJ2-5|TRBV2
CASSRSGISQETQYF
>TRBJ1-1|TRBV6-5
CASSQATGTEAFF
>TRBJ2-3|TRBV19
CASSPQGTTLFTDTQYF
>TRBJ1-5|TRBV6-5
CASVGGDQPQHF
>TRBJ1-1|TRBV19
CASSIRGEGGAFF
>TRBJ2-5|TRBV7-8
CASSLGRVGLLKETQYF
>TRBJ1-2|TRBV7-2
CASSLGQGGYGYTF
>TRBJ2-1|TRBV7-2
CASTVVAGGPYNEQFF
>TRBJ2-5|TRBV5-1
CASSPGTYQETQYF
>TRBJ2-3|TRBV6-2/TRBV6-3
CASSYSNRLAGPDTQYF
>TRBJ2-7|TRBV5-8
CASSGTRTSGSYEQYF
>TRBJ2-7|TRBV6-5
CATSGQGDGEQYF
>TRBJ2-5|TRBV3-1/TRBV3-2
CASSQVNRERGQYF
>TRBJ1-1|TRBV4-3
CASSDTGGHTEAFF
>TRBJ1-5|TRBV6-1
CASSEGVGRRQPQHF
>TRBJ2-1|TRBV9
CASSVNSYNEQFF
>TRBJ2-7|TRBV7-2
CASSSYVPGQGWYF
>TRBJ1-5|TRBV7-2
CASSLNRDSNQPQHF
>TRBJ2-7|TRBV28
CASTEQYSYEQYF
>TRBJ1-5|TRBV4-1
CASSQSAQANQPQHF
>TRBJ2-5|TRBV14
CASSQAPPSQYF
>TRBJ1-2|TRBV7-9
CASSPPGDGYTF
>TRBJ1-1|TRBV6-2/TRBV6-3
CASSYTGSTEAFF
>TRBJ2-3|TRBV6-2/TRBV6-3
CASSSGKGTGADTQYF
>TRBJ1-2|TRBV2
CASHNNYGYTF
>TRBJ2-1|TRBV7-6
CASSLETSGSYNEQFF
>TRBJ2-1|TRBV24-1
CATSDSYSTSGSGEQFF
>TRBJ2-3|TRBV29-1
CSAPDGGADTQYF
>TRBJ2-5|TRBV2
CASRGVSGETQYF
>TRBJ1-1|TRBV4-2
CASSRGTGGNTEAFF
>TRBJ1-6|TRBV3-1/TRBV3-2
CASSQGEVHTSPLHF
>TRBJ2-1|TRBV28
CASSLWDTRNEQFF
>TRBJ2-2|TRBV5-6
CASSFGGGELFF
>TRBJ1-1|TRBV12-5
CASGFQGALAMNTEAFF
>TRBJ1-3|TRBV18
CASSSDRFSSGNTIYF
>TRBJ2-5|TRBV11-2
CASSLDRQETQYF
>TRBJ1-3|TRBV28
CASSSPNLYVPGSDSGNTIYF
>TRBJ2-5|TRBV10-3
CAISVQLPGETQYF
>TRBJ2-7|TRBV13
CASSFRTSGRNYEQYF
>TRBJ2-1|TRBV18
CASSPGTSRSNEQFF
>TRBJ2-7|TRBV10-3
CAISERDTNSYEQYF
>TRBJ2-7|TRBV3-1/TRBV3-2
CASTLAGGSYEQYF
>TRBJ1-2|TRBV30
CAWSVIPGYGYTF
>TRBJ2-1|TRBV28
CASSRREQFF
>TRBJ1-2|TRBV28
CASSLDRAGDYGYTF
>TRBJ1-5|TRBV11-2
CASSLDSGQPQHF
>TRBJ1-5|TRBV2
CASSFPLGAGQPQHF
>TRBJ2-3|TRBV29-1
CSVLQGPDTQYF